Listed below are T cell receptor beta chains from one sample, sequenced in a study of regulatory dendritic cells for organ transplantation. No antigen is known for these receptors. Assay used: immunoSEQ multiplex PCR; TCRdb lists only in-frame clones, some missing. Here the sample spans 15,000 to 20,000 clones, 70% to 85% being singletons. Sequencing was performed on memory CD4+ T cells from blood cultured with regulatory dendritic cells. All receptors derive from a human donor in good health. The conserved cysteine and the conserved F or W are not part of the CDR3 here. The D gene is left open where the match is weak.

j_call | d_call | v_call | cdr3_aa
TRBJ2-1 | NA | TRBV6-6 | ASSYDPDRYNEQF
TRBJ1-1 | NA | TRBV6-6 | ASRRGDEAF
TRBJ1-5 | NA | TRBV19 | ASSRGGENQPQH
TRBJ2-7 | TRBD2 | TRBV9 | ASSVGLAGMGEQY
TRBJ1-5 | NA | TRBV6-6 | ASSYGGGGRNQPQH
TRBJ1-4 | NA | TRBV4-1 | ASSQRDRDIGEKLF
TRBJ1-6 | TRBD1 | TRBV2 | ARGSGQSNSPLH
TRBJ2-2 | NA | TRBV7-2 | ASSPALGVTGELF
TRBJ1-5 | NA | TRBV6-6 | ASSYPHSQPQH
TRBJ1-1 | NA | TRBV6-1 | ASSEQRDTEAF
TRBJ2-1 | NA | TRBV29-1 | SVGVTRDFNEQF
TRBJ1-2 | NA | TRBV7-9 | ASSPNPGESGYT
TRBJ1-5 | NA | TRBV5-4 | ASSENQPQH
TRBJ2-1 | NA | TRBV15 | ATSRDSRVSYNEQF
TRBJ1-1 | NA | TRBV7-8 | ASSTPENTEAF
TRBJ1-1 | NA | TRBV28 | ASTEKSRAWAF
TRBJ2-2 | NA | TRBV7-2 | ASSLVPGETGELF
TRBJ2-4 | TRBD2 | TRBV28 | ASSSPTSAKNIQY
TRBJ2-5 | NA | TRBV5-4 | ASSLQLLGTETQY
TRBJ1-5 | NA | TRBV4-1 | ASSQEFHSNQPQH
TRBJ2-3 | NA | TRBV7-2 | ASRSQEARNTDTQY
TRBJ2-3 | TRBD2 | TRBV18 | ASSPTTTSGGASDTQY
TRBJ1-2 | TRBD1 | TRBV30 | AWSTQTGGYT
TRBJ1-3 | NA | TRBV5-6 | ASNREGGRVNTIY
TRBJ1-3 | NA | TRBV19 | ASSITDRGSGNTIY
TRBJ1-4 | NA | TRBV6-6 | ASSAGREHEKLF
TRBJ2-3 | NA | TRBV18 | ASSPRDTDTQY
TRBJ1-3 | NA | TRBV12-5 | ASGLVPPNTIY
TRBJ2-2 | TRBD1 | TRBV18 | ASSPGQGNTGELF
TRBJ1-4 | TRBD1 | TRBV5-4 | ASSSGTVNEKLF
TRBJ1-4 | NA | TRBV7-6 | ASSSGLRGEKLF
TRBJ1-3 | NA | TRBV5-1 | ASSSMGADPGNTIY
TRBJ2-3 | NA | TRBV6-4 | ASSYKSDTDTQY
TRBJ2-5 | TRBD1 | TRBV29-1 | SVGSLGQGGETQY
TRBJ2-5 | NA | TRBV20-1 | SAGRETQY
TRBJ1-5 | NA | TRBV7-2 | ASSFIWRFYSNQPQH
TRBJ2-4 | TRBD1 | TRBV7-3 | ASSRGQEAIQY
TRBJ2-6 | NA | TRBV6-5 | ASSPDRQRANVLT
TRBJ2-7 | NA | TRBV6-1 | ASSEGPEAYEQY
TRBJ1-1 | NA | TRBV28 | ASSLSRVRTEAF
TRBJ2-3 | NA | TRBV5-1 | ASSLEGSPADTQY
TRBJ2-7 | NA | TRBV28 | ASSSTVTYEQY
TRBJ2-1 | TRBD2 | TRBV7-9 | ASSLTSTGGWNEQF